The rows below give T cell receptor beta chains drawn from one sample of a study of somatic mutations in cytotoxic T cells in rheumatoid arthritis. The table came from immunoSEQ multiplex PCR; TCRdb's copy has only in-frame clones and leaves some out. The repertoire holds roughly 16,000 clones, with about 85% as singletons. The sample taken for sequencing was CD8+ T cells sorted from blood. The source of these receptors is an adult with rheumatoid arthritis. Each CDR3 is given with its conserved first and last residue. A D gene is named only where the DNA matches it firmly. Some rows have no size entry. The others give once, few or many, or a class for an expanded clone.

V gene: TRBV7-8
J gene: TRBJ2-7
clone size: .
D gene: .
CDR3 protein: CASSGGVDEQYF
CDR3 DNA: TGTGCCAGCTCCGGAGGGGTCGACGAGCAGTACTTC

V gene: TRBV7-9
J gene: TRBJ2-2
clone size: .
D gene: .
CDR3 protein: CASTGLGELFF
CDR3 DNA: TGTGCCAGCACAGGACTCGGGGAGCTGTTTTTT

V gene: TRBV28
J gene: TRBJ2-7
clone size: .
D gene: .
CDR3 protein: CASSVRIGQNQVSSSYEQYF
CDR3 DNA: TGTGCCAGCAGTGTAAGGATCGGACAGAACCAAGTAAGCAGCTCCTACGAGCAGTACTTC

V gene: TRBV6-1
J gene: TRBJ2-2
clone size: .
D gene: TRBD2
CDR3 protein: CASSENLAGGPSGELFF
CDR3 DNA: TGTGCCAGCAGCGAAAACCTAGCGGGGGGGCCTTCCGGGGAGCTGTTTTTT

V gene: TRBV28
J gene: TRBJ2-3
clone size: .
D gene: .
CDR3 protein: CASSLFRADRTDTQYF
CDR3 DNA: TGTGCCAGCAGTTTATTCAGAGCGGATCGCACAGATACGCAGTATTTT

V gene: TRBV4-1
J gene: TRBJ2-3
clone size: .
D gene: TRBD1
CDR3 protein: CASSQIKDRPDTQYF
CDR3 DNA: TGCGCCAGCAGCCAAATAAAGGACAGGCCAGATACGCAGTATTTT

V gene: TRBV10-3
J gene: TRBJ2-1
clone size: .
D gene: TRBD2
CDR3 protein: CAISERRGDLYNEQFF
CDR3 DNA: TGTGCCATCAGTGAAAGGCGGGGGGACCTGTACAATGAGCAGTTCTTC

V gene: TRBV5-6
J gene: TRBJ2-7
clone size: once
D gene: .
CDR3 protein: CASSLGDPYEQYF
CDR3 DNA: TGTGCCAGCAGCTTGGGGGACCCTTACGAGCAGTACTTC

V gene: TRBV19
J gene: TRBJ2-7
clone size: .
D gene: TRBD1
CDR3 protein: CASSPPGRDRAYEQYF
CDR3 DNA: TGTGCCAGTAGTCCACCGGGGAGGGACAGGGCCTACGAGCAGTACTTC

V gene: TRBV6-1
J gene: TRBJ2-7
clone size: few
D gene: TRBD2
CDR3 protein: CASSEASGGHYEQYF
CDR3 DNA: TGTGCCAGCAGTGAAGCAAGCGGGGGGCACTACGAGCAGTACTTC

V gene: TRBV29-1
J gene: TRBJ2-7
clone size: .
D gene: TRBD2
CDR3 protein: CSVRLAGGYEQYF
CDR3 DNA: TGCAGCGTTAGACTAGCGGGGGGGTACGAGCAGTACTTC

V gene: TRBV7-3
J gene: TRBJ1-2
clone size: .
D gene: TRBD1
CDR3 protein: CASSSTGGGYGYTF
CDR3 DNA: TGTGCCAGCAGCTCGACAGGGGGCGGCTATGGCTACACCTTC

V gene: TRBV19
J gene: TRBJ2-7
clone size: .
D gene: TRBD2
CDR3 protein: CASSGASGGRYEQYF
CDR3 DNA: TGTGCCAGTAGTGGAGCTAGCGGGGGGCGTTACGAGCAGTACTTC

V gene: TRBV30
J gene: TRBJ1-5
clone size: medium-sized
D gene: .
CDR3 protein: CAWTGGTGKSQPQHF
CDR3 DNA: TGTGCCTGGACTGGGGGTACAGGGAAGAGTCAGCCCCAGCATTTT

V gene: TRBV5-1
J gene: TRBJ2-3
clone size: once
D gene: TRBD2
CDR3 protein: CASSLVSGGDYTQYF
CDR3 DNA: TGCGCCAGCAGCTTGGTTAGCGGGGGGGATTATACGCAGTATTTT

V gene: TRBV7-4
J gene: TRBJ1-1
clone size: .
D gene: .
CDR3 protein: CASSLRVIGGGTEAFF
CDR3 DNA: TGTGCCAGCAGCTTAAGGGTCATTGGCGGGGGGACTGAAGCTTTCTTT

V gene: TRBV6-1
J gene: TRBJ1-1
clone size: .
D gene: .
CDR3 protein: CASSHRGGNTEAFF
CDR3 DNA: TGTGCCAGCAGCCATAGAGGGGGGAACACTGAAGCTTTCTTT

V gene: TRBV19
J gene: TRBJ2-2
clone size: .
D gene: TRBD1
CDR3 protein: CASSARTGRTGELFF
CDR3 DNA: TGTGCCAGTAGTGCTCGGACAGGGAGGACCGGGGAGCTGTTTTTT

V gene: TRBV6-4
J gene: TRBJ2-2
clone size: .
D gene: .
CDR3 protein: CASSDTEDTGELFF
CDR3 DNA: TGTGCCAGCAGTGACACCGAGGACACCGGGGAGCTGTTTTTT

V gene: TRBV5-1
J gene: TRBJ1-2
clone size: .
D gene: .
CDR3 protein: CASASEEGRYGYTF
CDR3 DNA: TGCGCCAGCGCCTCGGAGGAGGGTCGCTATGGCTACACCTTC

V gene: TRBV14
J gene: TRBJ1-2
clone size: .
D gene: .
CDR3 protein: CASSPRGVSFYGYTF
CDR3 DNA: TGTGCCAGCAGCCCGCGGGGTGTTTCCTTCTATGGCTACACCTTC